This TCR beta chain was sequenced for a study of blood T cell repertoires in COVID-19. Deletions cut 3 bases from V and 4 bases from J, with 12 bases between. CDR3 size: 15 residues. Germline V CDR1 and CDR2: SGHAT, FQNNGV. TCRdb keeps only in-frame clones here, not all; method: immunoSEQ multiplex PCR. This table has 200,000 or so clones, roughly 80% appearing once. The clonotype originates from a woman in her twenties or thirties with acute or convalescent COVID-19. This sequence joins TRBV11-2 and TRBJ2-2; weak D call: TRBD2 (6 bases). Sequences were obtained from peripheral blood. The CDR3 protein is CASSLAGSGTGELFF. As DNA, the CDR3 is TGTGCCAGCAGCTTGGCGGGGTCGGGCACCGGGGAGCTGTTTTTT.